This T cell receptor beta chain was identified during a study of T cells in tumors after PD-1 blockade. Produced via immunoSEQ multiplex PCR; TCRdb's table is partial and in-frame only. Among fewer than 6,500 clones listed, approximately 64% were seen once. V was clipped by 2 bases and J by 7 bases, with 11 bases between them. Germline V gives CDR1 SNHLY, CDR2 FYNNEI. The CDR3 is 13 residues long. The sample here was tumor tissue, taken before anti-PD-1 treatment. The rearrangement links TRBV2 to TRBJ1-2; D unclear. This receptor was identified in a human donor with basal cell carcinoma. DNA for the CDR3: TGTGCCAGCAGTGAAATGTGGAGATCTGGCTACACCTTC. Its protein is CASSEMWRSGYTF.